This T cell receptor beta chain is drawn from a study of T cell changes during pregnancy in multiple sclerosis. Germline V gives CDR1 SGHDT, CDR2 YYEEEE. The CDR3 loop spans 17 amino acids. V trimming: 0 bases; J trimming: 6 bases; junction bases outside the gene matches: 11. Data came from immunoSEQ multiplex PCR; TCRdb stores just in-frame clones and leaves some out. This table has 37,000 or so clones, roughly nine tenths appearing once. In its sample, this clone was seen a few times. Sequenced material: CD4+ T cells from peripheral blood mononuclear cells, taken in the first trimester of pregnancy. The chain is built from TRBV5-6 and TRBJ1-4, with 7 bases fitting TRBD1. The clonotype originates from a female donor with multiple sclerosis, enrolled in a pregnancy study. In DNA, the CDR3 is TGTGCCAGCAGCTTGGGATGGACAGGCTGGAATCATGAAAAACTGTTTTTT. This encodes CASSLGWTGWNHEKLFF.